A selection of T cell receptor beta chains follows, all from one sample in a study of T cell responses to AZD1222 COVID-19 vaccine. Assay used: immunoSEQ multiplex PCR; TCRdb lists only in-frame clones, some missing. The sample lists some 200,000 clones; 90% to 95% were seen once. The sequencing used peripheral blood, collected on day 0 of AZD1222 vaccination. The receptors were gathered from an adult in good health. Each CDR3 is given with its conserved first and last residue. A D gene is named only where the DNA matches it firmly. Clone size appears in some rows only: once, few, many, or a class for an expanded clone.

j_call | v_call | d_call | clone_size | cdr3_nt | cdr3_aa
TRBJ2-2 | TRBV19 | . | . | TGTGCCAGTATCCCGCGCGGGGTGAACACCGGGGAGCTGTTTTTT | CASIPRGVNTGELFF
TRBJ2-3 | TRBV5-4 | . | . | TGTGCCAGCAGCGCGCCCGTTACTAGCACAGATACGCAGTATTTT | CASSAPVTSTDTQYF
TRBJ1-1 | TRBV6-4 | . | . | TGTGCCAGTTCGACAGAGTTGAACACTGAAGCTTTCTTT | CASSTELNTEAFF
TRBJ2-5 | TRBV10-1 | . | . | TGCGCCAGCAGTGAGTCGCTAGACCTGATGAAAGAGACCCAGTACTTC | CASSESLDLMKETQYF
TRBJ2-5 | TRBV11-2 | . | . | TGTGCCAGCAGCTTAGGGGGTTTAGAGACCCAGTACTTC | CASSLGGLETQYF
TRBJ2-7 | TRBV7-5 | . | . | TGTGTCAGAATCTCGGACGGTTCGAGCTCCTACGAGCAGTACTTC | CVRISDGSSSYEQYF
TRBJ2-2 | TRBV11-2 | . | . | TGTGCCAGCAGCTTAGATCAGGTTTCCGGGGAGCTGTTTTTT | CASSLDQVSGELFF
TRBJ2-7 | TRBV7-6 | . | . | TGTGCCAGCAGCTCTTCTAGGCCCCTTACTCCTTACGAGCAGTACTTC | CASSSSRPLTPYEQYF
TRBJ2-5 | TRBV11-3 | TRBD1 | . | TGTGCCAGCAGCTTGGGACAGACAGGCCCCGGAGAGACCCAGTACTTC | CASSLGQTGPGETQYF
TRBJ1-1 | TRBV29-1 | . | . | TGCAGCGTTGTTTTCGTTTTGGGGGCTGAAGCTTTCTTT | CSVVFVLGAEAFF
TRBJ2-3 | TRBV6-1 | . | . | TGTGCCAGCAGTGTAGAACCTGGGACTGCATCCACAGATACGCAGTATTTT | CASSVEPGTASTDTQYF
TRBJ1-3 | TRBV6-6 | . | . | TGTGCCAGCACGCCAGACACCCTCTCTGGAAACACCATATATTTT | CASTPDTLSGNTIYF
TRBJ2-7 | TRBV27 | TRBD2 | . | TGTGCCAGCAGTCCAAGGACTAGACCCGAGCAGTACTTC | CASSPRTRPEQYF
TRBJ1-1 | TRBV5-1 | . | . | TGCGCCAGCAGCAAGGACAGAATGAACACTGAAGCTTTCTTT | CASSKDRMNTEAFF
TRBJ2-3 | TRBV5-1 | . | . | TGCGCCAGCAGCTCTATATCCAATACGCAGTATTTT | CASSSISNTQYF
TRBJ1-5 | TRBV5-6 | . | once | TGTGCCAGCAGCGTGTTAGGGAGTTCAAATCAGCCCCAGCATTTT | CASSVLGSSNQPQHF
TRBJ2-7 | TRBV3-1/TRBV3-2 | . | . | TGTGCCAGCAGCCACACTGTATACTCCTACGAGCAGTACTTC | CASSHTVYSYEQYF